The clone carrying this T cell receptor beta chain was seen a handful of times. Assay used: immunoSEQ multiplex PCR; TCRdb lists only in-frame clones, some missing. The data contain 70,000 to 95,000 clones, approximately 89% of them singletons. The sample comes from a study of control samples from healthy donors and cancer patients. J gave up 2 bases and V 3 bases, and 6 bases lay outside the gene matches. Germline CDR1 is SGHKS and CDR2 is YYEKEE (reference sequence). This CDR3 has 15 residues. This clonotype was obtained from a middle-aged man in good health. The chain employs TRBV5-5 and TRBJ1-2; TRBD1 matches 8 bases. The sequencing input was blood. The CDR3 here is CASSSTGTGNYGYTF. In nucleotides, the CDR3 is TGTGCCAGCAGCTCCACCGGGACAGGAAACTATGGCTACACCTTC.